The 24 T cell receptor beta chains listed next were all sequenced from one sample in a study of T cells in Graves' hyperthyroidism and ophthalmopathy. It was RNA transcripts that yielded the amplified TCR beta CDR3 regions. First-round RT-PCR targeting the TCR CDR3 was performed with the HTBI primer set. TCRdb analysed the multiplex PCR reads with MiXCR anew, one entry per CDR3 protein. The sample has about 270,000 distinct CDR3 sequences, around a quarter seen once. The specimen sequenced was blood. These TCRs come from a man aged 35-49 years with Graves' hyperthyroidism that later progressed to Graves' ophthalmopathy.

This clonotype was observed at least ten times. The V and J genes are TRBV20-1 and TRBJ2-7; 14 bases are a match to TRBD2. Germline V gene sequence: CDR1 DFQATT, CDR2 SNEGSKA (reference sequence). The CDR3 is 14 amino acids. V trimming: 3 bases; J trimming: 4 bases; junction bases outside the gene matches: 2. The CDR3 region is CSARGTSGRYEQYF. In DNA, the CDR3 is TGCAGTGCTAGGGGGACTAGCGGGAGATACGAGCAGTACTTC.

In this sample, this clonotype turned up many times. The CDR3 coding sequence is TGCGCCAGCAGCTTGGCACAGGGGGACGAGCAGTACTTC. Amino acids: CASSLAQGDEQYF. The V and J genes are TRBV5-1 and TRBJ2-7; TRBD1 matches at 8 bases. The CDR3 contains 13 residues. The V segment lost 0 bases and the J segment 5 bases; nucleotides outside the gene matches: 1. Germline loops: CDR1 SGHRS, CDR2 YFSETQ.

Ten or more counts support this clonotype. The chain carries TRBV29-1 and TRBJ2-7; 8 bases are a match to TRBD2. This CDR3 has 12 amino acids. V was pared by 4 bases and J by 3 bases, with 2 bases of the junction left unmatched. Germline CDR1 reads SQVTM; CDR2 reads ANQGSEA. CDR3 in DNA: TGCAGCGTTGCTAGCGGGTACTACGAGCAGTACTTC. Protein: CSVASGYYEQYF.

This clonotype was found many times. The rearrangement joins TRBV6-5 to TRBJ1-3; TRBD1 agrees at 7 bases. The CDR3 length is 15 residues. Unmatched junction bases numbered 12, after V lost 10 bases and J lost 3 bases. The germline V gene encodes CDR1 MNHEY and CDR2 SVGAGI. CDR3 residues: CATEQGISGGNTIYF. CDR3 in DNA: TGTGCCACTGAACAGGGGATCAGCGGTGGAAACACCATATATTTT.

This clonotype occurred many times. V usage is TRBV30 and J usage is TRBJ1-2; no firm D call. CDR3 length: 13 residues. In germline, CDR1 is GTSNPN, CDR2 SVGIG (reference sequence). The ends were cut back, 3 bases at V and 2 bases at J, with 10 bases in the middle. CDR3 nucleotides: TGTGCCTGGAGCCCGTATGGGAACTATGGCTACACCTTC. As protein: CAWSPYGNYGYTF.

This clonotype was recorded many times. J is TRBJ2-2 and V is TRBV7-8; the match to TRBD1 covers 7 bases. This CDR3 is 14 amino acids long. V dropped 1 base and J dropped 8; count of bases not matched to a gene: 4. Germline-derived CDR1 and CDR2 are SGHVS and FQNEAQ. In DNA, the CDR3 is TGTGCCAGCAGCTTAGACAGGGGAACGGGGGAGCTGTTTTTT. Translated: CASSLDRGTGELFF.

This clonotype was counted many times. This sequence joins TRBV6-5 and TRBJ1-5; D unresolved. The CDR3 is made up of 12 amino acids. Germline V gene sequence: CDR1 MNHEY, CDR2 SVGAGI. The V end lost 8 bases, the J end lost 6 bases, and 11 bases lay between the germline ends. This CDR3 reads CASGTSLQPQHF. CDR3 sequence (DNA): TGTGCCAGCGGTACGTCTCTTCAGCCCCAGCATTTT.

At least ten counts were recorded for this clonotype. Here the CDR3 reads CASSKGTGDTYEQYF. CDR3 nucleotide sequence: TGTGCCAGCAGCAAAGGGACAGGGGATACCTACGAGCAGTACTTC. J is TRBJ2-7 and V is TRBV27, with 10 bases fitting TRBD1. The V and J ends lost 6 bases and 2 bases, in that order; junction bases with no gene match: 7. Germline CDR1 is MNHEY and CDR2 is SMNVEV (reference sequence). This CDR3 is 15 amino acids long.

This clonotype has at least ten counts. The genes are TRBV20-1 and TRBJ1-5; D is ambiguous. The CDR3 is 13 residues long. V gave up 2 bases and J gave up 6 bases, with 11 bases separating them. CDR1 is DFQATT, CDR2 SNEGSKA, per germline (reference sequence). The CDR3 bases are TGCAGTGCTAGATCGACTGTACCTCAGCCCCAGCATTTT. Protein sequence: CSARSTVPQPQHF.

Here the CDR3 reads CASSLAPRGGGAEAFF. CDR3 in DNA: TGCGCCAGCAGCTTAGCTCCCAGGGGAGGGGGCGCTGAAGCTTTCTTT. V is TRBV5-1 and J is TRBJ1-1, with TRBD1 identical over 7 bases. This CDR3 is built from 16 residues. Germline V CDR1 and CDR2: SGHRS, YFSETQ. J lost 6 bases, V lost 2 bases, and 13 bases had no gene match.

This clonotype was counted ten times or more. V gene TRBV6-2 or TRBV6-3 combines with J gene TRBJ2-4; maybe TRBD1 (5 bases). This CDR3 is built from 16 residues. Trimming removed 10 bases at V and 1 base at J, with 20 bases between. Germline V gives CDR1 MNHEY, CDR2 SVGEGT. Written as DNA, the CDR3 is TGTGCCAACCGAATCGGTGTAAGGGGTGCCAAAAACATTCAGTACTTC. It is translated as CANRIGVRGAKNIQYF.

Many counts were recorded for this clonotype. The genes are TRBV5-1 and TRBJ1-1; TRBD1 agrees at 10 bases. This CDR3 is built from 15 residues. The V and J ends lost 4 bases and 4 bases, in that order; junction bases with no gene match: 7. In germline, CDR1 is SGHRS, CDR2 YFSETQ. The CDR3 coding sequence is TGCGCCAGCAGCGCGGGACAGGGGCTTATCACTGAAGCTTTCTTT. Translated, it gives CASSAGQGLITEAFF.

This clonotype was counted ten times or more. V and J are TRBV2 and TRBJ1-5, with 8 bases fitting TRBD1. CDR1 SNHLY and CDR2 FYNNEI come from the germline V gene. This CDR3 is 16 amino acids long. V shed 6 bases and J 12 bases; nucleotides not matched to a gene: 19. CDR3 sequence reads: CASSDLGTGGFNGQHF. As DNA, the CDR3 is TGTGCCAGCAGCGACTTAGGGACAGGCGGGTTCAATGGCCAGCATTTT.

The chain links TRBV28 to TRBJ2-7; D is tentatively TRBD1 or TRBD2 (5 bases each). There are 16 residues in the CDR3. The V end was cut by 6 bases, the J end by 4 bases, with 22 bases between. Germline V CDR1 and CDR2: MDHEN, SYDVKM. The CDR3: CASSLYASWGKYEQYF. CDR3 DNA sequence: TGTGCCAGCAGCCTCTACGCGTCGTGGGGGAAGTACGAGCAGTACTTC.

This clonotype was picked up many times. This sequence joins TRBV28 and TRBJ2-2, with TRBD1 matching over 7 bases. With V trimmed by 6 bases and J by 2 bases, 3 bases remained unmatched. The CDR3 loop spans 14 amino acids. From germline, CDR1 is MDHEN and CDR2 SYDVKM. The CDR3 coding sequence is TGTGCCAGCAGGGACAGGAGAAACACCGGGGAGCTGTTTTTT. This gives the protein CASRDRRNTGELFF.

The chain couples TRBV9 to TRBJ1-1; D possibly corresponds to TRBD1 (5 bases). Trimming pared 0 bases from V and 1 base from J, leaving 10 bases between. Germline V lookup: CDR1 SGDLS, CDR2 YYNGEE. This CDR3 is built from 15 residues. CDR3 sequence (DNA): TGTGCCAGCAGCGTAGGGCCGGGGCGGAACACTGAAGCTTTCTTT. Its translation: CASSVGPGRNTEAFF.

In this sample, this clonotype turned up many times. J is TRBJ2-3 and V is TRBV4-1; 7 nucleotides agree with TRBD2. CDR1 MGHRA and CDR2 YSYEKL come from the germline V gene. V lost 1 base and J lost 3; bases outside the gene matches: 13. CDR3 size: 18 residues. The CDR3 coding sequence is TGCGCCAGCAGCCAAGGAAGAGGGTGGTCTAGCGGAACAGATACGCAGTATTTT. This gives the protein CASSQGRGWSSGTDTQYF.

This clonotype showed up many times. The chain carries TRBV24-1 and TRBJ1-2; D is unclear. Trimming cost V 4 bases and J 3 bases, with 11 bases left between them. From germline, CDR1 is KGHDR and CDR2 SFDVKD. The CDR3 runs 14 residues. The CDR3 here is CATSDGPADYGYTF. The DNA for the CDR3 is TGTGCCACCAGTGACGGACCCGCGGACTATGGCTACACCTTC.

This clonotype was detected ten times or more. The V and J genes are TRBV20-1 and TRBJ1-2; D is ambiguous. CDR1 is DFQATT, CDR2 SNEGSKA, per germline (reference sequence). The CDR3 runs to 14 residues. Between the trimmed V and J ends, which lost 0 bases and 6 bases, there was a span of 14 bases. CDR3 in amino acids: CSARDPRANDGYTF. Here the CDR3 DNA reads TGCAGTGCTAGAGATCCACGGGCGAATGATGGCTACACCTTC.

This clonotype was counted many times. The chain couples TRBV5-1 to TRBJ2-1, with D hard to call. Germline V gives CDR1 SGHRS, CDR2 YFSETQ. The CDR3 spans 15 residues. The ends were cut back, 0 bases at V and 5 bases at J, with 12 bases in the middle. The CDR3 reads CASSLAWSSNNEQFF. The CDR3, as DNA: TGCGCCAGCAGCTTGGCATGGTCTAGTAACAATGAGCAGTTCTTC.

The table lists this clonotype with many counts. The rearrangement uses TRBV6-5 and TRBJ2-5; 8 nucleotides match TRBD1. Unmatched junction bases numbered 12, after V lost 8 bases and J lost 1 base. CDR1 is MNHEY, CDR2 SVGAGI, per germline. The CDR3 covers 16 residues. Written as DNA, the CDR3 is TGTGCCAGCGCGTTGGTCGGGACAGGTCTCCAAGAGACCCAGTACTTC. It codes for CASALVGTGLQETQYF.

This chain's CDR3 is CASKTSGGQNIQYF. CDR3 sequence (DNA): TGTGCCAGCAAGACTAGCGGGGGACAAAACATTCAGTACTTC. V gene TRBV28 combines with J gene TRBJ2-4; 12 nucleotides line up with TRBD2. V was clipped by 7 bases and J by 5 bases; unmatched bases: 3. Germline V gene data show CDR1 as MDHEN and CDR2 as SYDVKM. The CDR3 runs 14 residues.

This clonotype was observed many times. This rearrangement joins TRBV2 to TRBJ1-2, with D uncertain. The germline gives CDR1 SNHLY, CDR2 FYNNEI. CDR3 length equals 14 residues. The germline V and J ends were trimmed by 4 bases and 6 bases, with 15 bases remaining between them. The CDR3 region has the DNA TGTGCCAGCAGTGGTGACGTGCCGGGGAATGGCTACACCTTC. This translates into CASSGDVPGNGYTF.

This clonotype has a count of ten or more. The chain combines TRBV28 with TRBJ2-7; D is possibly TRBD1 or TRBD2 (5 bases each). The CDR3 is 14 residues long. V lost 6 bases and J lost 2, with 14 bases in between. Per the germline V gene, CDR1 is MDHEN and CDR2 is SYDVKM. The CDR3: CASRPPGPPYEQYF. CDR3 nucleotide sequence: TGTGCCAGCAGACCCCCGGGACCCCCCTACGAGCAGTACTTC.